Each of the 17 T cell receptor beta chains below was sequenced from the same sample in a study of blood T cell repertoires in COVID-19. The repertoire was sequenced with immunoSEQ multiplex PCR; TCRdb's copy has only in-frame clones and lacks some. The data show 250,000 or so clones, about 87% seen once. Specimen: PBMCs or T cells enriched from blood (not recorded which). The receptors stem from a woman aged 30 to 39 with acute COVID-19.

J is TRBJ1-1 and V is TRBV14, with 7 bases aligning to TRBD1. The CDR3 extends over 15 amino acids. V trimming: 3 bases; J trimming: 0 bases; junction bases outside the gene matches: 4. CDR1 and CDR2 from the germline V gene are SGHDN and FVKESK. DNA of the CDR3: TGTGCCAGCAGCCAGGGACAGTTCCTGAACACTGAAGCTTTCTTT. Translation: CASSQGQFLNTEAFF.

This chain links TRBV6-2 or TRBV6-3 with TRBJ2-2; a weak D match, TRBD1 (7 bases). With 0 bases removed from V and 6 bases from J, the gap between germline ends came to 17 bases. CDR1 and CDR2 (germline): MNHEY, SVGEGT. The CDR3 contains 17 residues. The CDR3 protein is CASSYSAQGGKAGELFF. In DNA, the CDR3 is TGTGCCAGCAGTTACTCTGCCCAGGGGGGAAAAGCCGGGGAGCTGTTTTTT.

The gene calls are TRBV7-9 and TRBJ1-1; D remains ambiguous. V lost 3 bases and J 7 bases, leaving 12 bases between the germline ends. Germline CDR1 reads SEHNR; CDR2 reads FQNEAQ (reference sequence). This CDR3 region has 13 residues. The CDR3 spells CASSLRAVSEAFF. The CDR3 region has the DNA TGTGCCAGCAGCTTGAGGGCAGTAAGTGAAGCTTTCTTT.

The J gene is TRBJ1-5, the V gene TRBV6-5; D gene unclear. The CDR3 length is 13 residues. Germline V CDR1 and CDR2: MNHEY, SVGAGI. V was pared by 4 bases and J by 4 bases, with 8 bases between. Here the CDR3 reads CASSFGWNQPQHF. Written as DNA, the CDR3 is TGTGCCAGCAGTTTCGGGTGGAATCAGCCCCAGCATTTT.

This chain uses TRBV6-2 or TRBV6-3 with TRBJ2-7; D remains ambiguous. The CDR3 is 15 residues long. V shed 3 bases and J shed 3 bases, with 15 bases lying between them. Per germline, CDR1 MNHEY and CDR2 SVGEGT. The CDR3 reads CASSYISERSYEQYF. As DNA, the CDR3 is TGTGCCAGCAGTTATATTTCCGAGAGAAGCTACGAGCAGTACTTC.

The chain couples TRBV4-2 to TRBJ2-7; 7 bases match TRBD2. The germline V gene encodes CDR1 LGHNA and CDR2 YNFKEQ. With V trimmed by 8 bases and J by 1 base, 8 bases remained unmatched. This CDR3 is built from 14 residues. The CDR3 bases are TGTGCCAGCGGGCGGGAGTATGGGTCCTACGAGCAGTACTTC. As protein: CASGREYGSYEQYF.

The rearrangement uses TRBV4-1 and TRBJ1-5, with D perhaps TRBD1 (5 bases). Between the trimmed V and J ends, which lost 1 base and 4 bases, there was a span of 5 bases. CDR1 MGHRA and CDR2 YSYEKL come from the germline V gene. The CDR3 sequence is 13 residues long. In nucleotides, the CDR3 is TGCGCCAGCAGCCAAGGACAGAATCAGCCCCAGCATTTT. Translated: CASSQGQNQPQHF.

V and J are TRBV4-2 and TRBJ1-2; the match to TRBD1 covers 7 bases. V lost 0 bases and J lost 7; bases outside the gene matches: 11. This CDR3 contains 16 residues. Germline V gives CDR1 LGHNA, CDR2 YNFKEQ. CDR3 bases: TGTGCCAGCAGCCAAGATACAGGGGTCGGATCCTCTGGCTACACCTTC. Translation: CASSQDTGVGSSGYTF.

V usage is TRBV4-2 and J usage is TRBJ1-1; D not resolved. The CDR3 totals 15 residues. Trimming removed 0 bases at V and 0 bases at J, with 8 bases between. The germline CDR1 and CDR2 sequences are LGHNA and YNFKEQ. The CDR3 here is CASSQDRLMNTEAFF. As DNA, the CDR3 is TGTGCCAGCAGCCAAGATAGATTAATGAACACTGAAGCTTTCTTT.

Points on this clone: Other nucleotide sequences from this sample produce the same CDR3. CDR3 in amino acids: CASSRQGSGELFF. CDR3 coding DNA: TGCGCCAGCAGTAGACAGGGCAGCGGGGAGCTGTTTTTT. V gene TRBV4-3 combines with J gene TRBJ2-2; 7 positions agree with TRBD1. This CDR3 region has 13 residues. The V and J ends lost 6 bases and 7 bases, in that order; junction bases with no gene match: 5. Looked up from germline, CDR1 is LGHNA and CDR2 is YSLEER.

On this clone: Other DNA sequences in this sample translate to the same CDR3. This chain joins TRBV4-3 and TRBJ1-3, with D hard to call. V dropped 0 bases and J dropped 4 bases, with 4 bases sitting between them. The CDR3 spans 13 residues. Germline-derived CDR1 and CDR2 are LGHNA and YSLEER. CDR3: CASSQERGNTIYF. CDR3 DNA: TGCGCCAGCAGCCAAGAGCGGGGAAACACCATATATTTT.

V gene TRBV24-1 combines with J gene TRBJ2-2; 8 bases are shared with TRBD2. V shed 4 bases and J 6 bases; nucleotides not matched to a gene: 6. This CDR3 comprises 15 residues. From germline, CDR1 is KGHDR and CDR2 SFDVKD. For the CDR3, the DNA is TGTGCCACCAGTGACTCCCTGGGACTAGCCGGGGAGCTGTTTTTT. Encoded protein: CATSDSLGLAGELFF.

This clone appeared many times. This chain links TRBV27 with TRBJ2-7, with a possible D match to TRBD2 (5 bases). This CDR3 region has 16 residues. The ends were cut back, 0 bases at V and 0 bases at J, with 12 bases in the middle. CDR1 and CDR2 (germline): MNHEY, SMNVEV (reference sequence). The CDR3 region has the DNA TGTGCCAGCAGTTTATCGGGTTTGGGGAGCTCCTACGAGCAGTACTTC. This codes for CASSLSGLGSSYEQYF.

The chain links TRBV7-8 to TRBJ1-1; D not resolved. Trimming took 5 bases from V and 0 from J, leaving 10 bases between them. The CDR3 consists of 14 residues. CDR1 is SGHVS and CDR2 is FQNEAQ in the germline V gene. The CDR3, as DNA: TGTGCCAGCAGCCTCGTTGAGGTGAACACTGAAGCTTTCTTT. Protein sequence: CASSLVEVNTEAFF.

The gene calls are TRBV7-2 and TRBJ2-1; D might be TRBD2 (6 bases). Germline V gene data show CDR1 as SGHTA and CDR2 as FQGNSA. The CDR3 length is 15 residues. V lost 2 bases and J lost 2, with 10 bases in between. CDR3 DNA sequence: TGTGCCAGCAGCTTACGGGACTCAACCTACAATGAGCAGTTCTTC. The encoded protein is CASSLRDSTYNEQFF. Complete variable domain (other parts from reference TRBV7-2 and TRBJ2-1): GAGVSQSPSNKVTEKGKDVELRCDPISGHTALYWYRQSLGQGLEFLIYFQGNSAPDKSGLPSDRFSAERTGGSVSTLTIQRTQQEDSAVYLCASSLRDSTYNEQFFGPGTRLTVL.

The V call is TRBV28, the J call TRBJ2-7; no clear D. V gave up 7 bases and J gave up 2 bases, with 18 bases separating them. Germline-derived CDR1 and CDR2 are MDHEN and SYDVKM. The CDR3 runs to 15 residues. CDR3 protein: CASTNRVLSPYEQYF. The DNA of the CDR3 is TGTGCCAGCACAAACCGGGTATTATCCCCCTACGAGCAGTACTTC.

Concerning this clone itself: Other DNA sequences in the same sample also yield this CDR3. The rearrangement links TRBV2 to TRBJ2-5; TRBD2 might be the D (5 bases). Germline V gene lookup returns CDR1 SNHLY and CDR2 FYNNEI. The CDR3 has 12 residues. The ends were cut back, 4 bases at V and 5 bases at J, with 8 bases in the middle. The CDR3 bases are TGTGCCAGCAGTGGACTACGCGAGACCCAGTACTTC. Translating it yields CASSGLRETQYF.